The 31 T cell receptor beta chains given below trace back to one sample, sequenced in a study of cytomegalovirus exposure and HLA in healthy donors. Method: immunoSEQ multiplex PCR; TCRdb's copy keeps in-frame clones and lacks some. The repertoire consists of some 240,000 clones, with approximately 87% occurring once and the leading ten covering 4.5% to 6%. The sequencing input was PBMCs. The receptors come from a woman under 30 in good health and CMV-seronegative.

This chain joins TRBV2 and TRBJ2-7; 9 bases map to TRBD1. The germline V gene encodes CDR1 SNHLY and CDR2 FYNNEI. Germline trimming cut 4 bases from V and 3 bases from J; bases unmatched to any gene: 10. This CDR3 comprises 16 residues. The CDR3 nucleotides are TGTGCCAGCAGTGGGTTGAGGGGACAGGGATTCTACGAGCAGTACTTC. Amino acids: CASSGLRGQGFYEQYF.

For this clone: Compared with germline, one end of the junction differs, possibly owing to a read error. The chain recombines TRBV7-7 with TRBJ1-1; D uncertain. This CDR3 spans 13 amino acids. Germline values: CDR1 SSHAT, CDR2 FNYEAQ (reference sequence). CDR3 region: CASSLWVNTEAFF. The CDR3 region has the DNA TGTGCTAGCAGCTTATGGGTGAACACTGAAGCTTTCTTT.

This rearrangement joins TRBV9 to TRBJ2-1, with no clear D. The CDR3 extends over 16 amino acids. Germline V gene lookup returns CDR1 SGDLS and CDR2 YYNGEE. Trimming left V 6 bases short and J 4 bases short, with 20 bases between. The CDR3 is CASTGDKSWGYNEQFF. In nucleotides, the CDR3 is TGTGCCAGCACAGGCGACAAATCCTGGGGATACAATGAGCAGTTCTTC.

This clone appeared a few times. The DNA for the CDR3 is TGTGCCTGTAGGGACAGGGTCAACGAGCAGTACTTC. This codes for CACRDRVNEQYF. This chain connects TRBV30 to TRBJ2-7; 9 bases line up with TRBD1. Germline V lookup: CDR1 GTSNPN, CDR2 SVGIG (reference sequence). The CDR3 length is 12 residues. J was trimmed by 5 bases and V by 6 bases; bases with no gene match: 5.

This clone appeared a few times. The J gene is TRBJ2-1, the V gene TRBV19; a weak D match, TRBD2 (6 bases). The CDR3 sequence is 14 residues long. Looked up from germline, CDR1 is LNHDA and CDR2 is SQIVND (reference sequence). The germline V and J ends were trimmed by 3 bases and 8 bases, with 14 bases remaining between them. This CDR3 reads CASSIPGVVDEQFF. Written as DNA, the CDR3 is TGTGCCAGTAGTATCCCGGGAGTCGTCGATGAGCAGTTCTTC.

DNA for the CDR3: TGTGCCAGCAGAGGGGGAGAGACCCAGTACTTC. As protein: CASRGGETQYF. J is TRBJ2-5 and V is TRBV6-1; possible D gene TRBD1, 6 bases. The CDR3 loop spans 11 amino acids. Germline CDR1 is MNHNS and CDR2 is SASEGT. V was cut by 6 bases and J by 4 bases, with 6 bases left in between.

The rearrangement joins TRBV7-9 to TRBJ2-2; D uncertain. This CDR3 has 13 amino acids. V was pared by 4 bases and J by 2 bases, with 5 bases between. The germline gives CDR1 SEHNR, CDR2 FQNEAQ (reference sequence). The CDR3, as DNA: TGTGCCAGCAGCTCGGTTAACACCGGGGAGCTGTTTTTT. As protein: CASSSVNTGELFF.

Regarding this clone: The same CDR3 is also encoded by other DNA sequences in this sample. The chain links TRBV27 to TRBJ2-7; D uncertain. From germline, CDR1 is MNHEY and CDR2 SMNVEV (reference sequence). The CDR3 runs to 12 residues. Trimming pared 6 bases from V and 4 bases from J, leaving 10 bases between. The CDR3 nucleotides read TGTGCCAGCAGCCGAACGAGGTACGAGCAGTACTTC. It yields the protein CASSRTRYEQYF.

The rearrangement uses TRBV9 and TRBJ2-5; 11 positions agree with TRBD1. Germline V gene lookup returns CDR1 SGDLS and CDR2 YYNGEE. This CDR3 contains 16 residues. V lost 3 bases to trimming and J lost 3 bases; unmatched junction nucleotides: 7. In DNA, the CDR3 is TGTGCCAGCAGCGCAGTGCCGGGACAGGGGGAAGAGACCCAGTACTTC. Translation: CASSAVPGQGEETQYF. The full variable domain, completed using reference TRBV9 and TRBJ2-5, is DSGVTQTPKHLITATGQRVTLRCSPRSGDLSVYWYQQSLDQGLQFLIQYYNGEERAKGNILERFSAQQFPDLHSELNLSSLELGDSALYFCASSAVPGQGEETQYFGPGTRLLVL.

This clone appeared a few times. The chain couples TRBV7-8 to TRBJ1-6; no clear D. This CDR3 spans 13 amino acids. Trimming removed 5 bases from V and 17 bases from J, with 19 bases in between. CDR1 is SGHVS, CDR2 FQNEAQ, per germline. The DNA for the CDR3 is TGTGCCAGCAGCGACCCGGGCCTCGTTCCCATCCACTTT. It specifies CASSDPGLVPIHF.

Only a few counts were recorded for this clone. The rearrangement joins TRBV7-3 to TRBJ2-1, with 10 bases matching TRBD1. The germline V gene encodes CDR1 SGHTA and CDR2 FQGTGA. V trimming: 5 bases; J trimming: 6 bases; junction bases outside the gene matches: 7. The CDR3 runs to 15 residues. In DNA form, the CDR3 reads TGTGCCAGCAGCCCGGGACAGGGGTCGGGCAATGAGCAGTTCTTC. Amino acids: CASSPGQGSGNEQFF.

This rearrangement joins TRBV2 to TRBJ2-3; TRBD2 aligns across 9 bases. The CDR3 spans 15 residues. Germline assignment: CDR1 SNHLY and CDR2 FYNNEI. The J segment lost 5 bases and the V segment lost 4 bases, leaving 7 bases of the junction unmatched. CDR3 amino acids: CASSGSGLARDTQYF. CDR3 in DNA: TGTGCCAGCAGTGGTTCGGGACTAGCAAGAGATACGCAGTATTTT.

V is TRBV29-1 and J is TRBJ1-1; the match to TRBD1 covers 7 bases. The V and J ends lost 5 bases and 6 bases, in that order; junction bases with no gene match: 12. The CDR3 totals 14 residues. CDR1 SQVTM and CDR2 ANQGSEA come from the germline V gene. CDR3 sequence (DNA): TGCAGCGTTAAACACAGGGGCGCGCTTGCTGAAGCTTTCTTT. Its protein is CSVKHRGALAEAFF. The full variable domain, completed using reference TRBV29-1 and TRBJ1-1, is SAVISQKPSRDICQRGTSLTIQCQVDSQVTMMFWYRQQPGQSLTLIATANQGSEATYESGFVIDKFPISRPNLTFSTLTVSNMSPEDSSIYLCSVKHRGALAEAFFGQGTRLTVV.

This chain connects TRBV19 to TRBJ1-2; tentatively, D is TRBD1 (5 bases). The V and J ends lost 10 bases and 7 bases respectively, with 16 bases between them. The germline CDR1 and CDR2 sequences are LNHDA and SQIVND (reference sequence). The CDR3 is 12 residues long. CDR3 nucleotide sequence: TGTGCCACTTCGGACAAGGAAGGTGGCTACACCTTC. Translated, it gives CATSDKEGGYTF.

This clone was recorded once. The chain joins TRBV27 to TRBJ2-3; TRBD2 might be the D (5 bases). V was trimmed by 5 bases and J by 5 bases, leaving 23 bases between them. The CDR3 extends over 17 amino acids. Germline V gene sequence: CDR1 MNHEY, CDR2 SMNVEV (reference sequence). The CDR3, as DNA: TGTGCCAGCAGTCTCTCCGGGGTACCCGTTAGTGAAGATACGCAGTATTTT. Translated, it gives CASSLSGVPVSEDTQYF.

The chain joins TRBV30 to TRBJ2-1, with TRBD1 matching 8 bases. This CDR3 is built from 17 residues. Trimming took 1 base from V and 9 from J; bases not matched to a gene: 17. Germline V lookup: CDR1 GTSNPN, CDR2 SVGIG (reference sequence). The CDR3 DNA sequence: TGTGCCTGGAGTGCAACCCCCGACAGGGGTTTTTTCGGTGAGCAGTTCTTC. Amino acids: CAWSATPDRGFFGEQFF.

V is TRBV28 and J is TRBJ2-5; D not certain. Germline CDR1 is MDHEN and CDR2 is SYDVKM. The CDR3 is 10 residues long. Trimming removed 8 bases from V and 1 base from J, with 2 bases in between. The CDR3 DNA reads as TGTGCCAGCCTCCAAGAGACCCAGTACTTC. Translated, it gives CASLQETQYF. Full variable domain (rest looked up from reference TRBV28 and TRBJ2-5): DVKVTQSSRYLVKRTGEKVFLECVQDMDHENMFWYRQDPGLGLRLIYFSYDVKMKEKGDIPEGYSVSREKKERFSLILESASTNQTSMYLCASLQETQYFGPGTRLLVL.

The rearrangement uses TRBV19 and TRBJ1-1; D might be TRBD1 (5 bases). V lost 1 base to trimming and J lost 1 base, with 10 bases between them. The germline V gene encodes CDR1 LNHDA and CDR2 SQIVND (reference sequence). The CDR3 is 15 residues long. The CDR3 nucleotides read TGTGCCAGTAGTATAGCAGGGAGAGAGAACACTGAAGCTTTCTTT. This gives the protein CASSIAGRENTEAFF.

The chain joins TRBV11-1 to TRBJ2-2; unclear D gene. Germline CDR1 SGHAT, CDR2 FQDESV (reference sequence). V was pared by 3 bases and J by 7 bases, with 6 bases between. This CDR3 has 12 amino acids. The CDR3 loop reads CASSFSVGELFF. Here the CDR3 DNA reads TGTGCCAGCAGCTTCTCGGTCGGGGAGCTGTTTTTT.

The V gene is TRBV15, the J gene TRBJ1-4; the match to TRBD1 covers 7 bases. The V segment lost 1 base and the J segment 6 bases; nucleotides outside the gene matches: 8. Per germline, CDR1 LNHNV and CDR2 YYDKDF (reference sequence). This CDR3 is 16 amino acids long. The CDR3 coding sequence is TGTGCCACCAGCAGAGCCCACAGGGGAGTGGATGAAAAACTGTTTTTT. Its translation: CATSRAHRGVDEKLFF. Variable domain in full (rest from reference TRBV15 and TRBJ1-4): DAMVIQNPRYQVTQFGKPVTLSCSQTLNHNVMYWYQQKSSQAPKLLFHYYDKDFNNEADTPDNFQSRRPNTSFCFLDIRSPGLGDTAMYLCATSRAHRGVDEKLFFGSGTQLSVL.

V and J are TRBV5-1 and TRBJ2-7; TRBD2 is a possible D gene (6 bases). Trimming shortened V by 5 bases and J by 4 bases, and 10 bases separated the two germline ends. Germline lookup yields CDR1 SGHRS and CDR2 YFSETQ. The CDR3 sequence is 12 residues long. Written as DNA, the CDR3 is TGCGCCAGCAGGGAGGGTAGTTACGAGCAGTACTTC. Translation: CASREGSYEQYF. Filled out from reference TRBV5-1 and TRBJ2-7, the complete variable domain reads KAGVTQTPRYLIKTRGQQVTLSCSPISGHRSVSWYQQTPGQGLQFLFEYFSETQRNKGNFPGRFSGRQFSNSRSEMNVSTLELGDSALYLCASREGSYEQYFGPGTRLTVT.

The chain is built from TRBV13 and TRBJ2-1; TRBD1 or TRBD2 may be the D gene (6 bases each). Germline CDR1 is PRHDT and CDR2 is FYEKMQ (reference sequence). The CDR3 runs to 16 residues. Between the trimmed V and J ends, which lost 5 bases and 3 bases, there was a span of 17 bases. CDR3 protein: CASSPQGLKSYNEQFF. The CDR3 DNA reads TGTGCCAGCAGCCCACAGGGACTGAAGAGCTACAATGAGCAGTTCTTC.

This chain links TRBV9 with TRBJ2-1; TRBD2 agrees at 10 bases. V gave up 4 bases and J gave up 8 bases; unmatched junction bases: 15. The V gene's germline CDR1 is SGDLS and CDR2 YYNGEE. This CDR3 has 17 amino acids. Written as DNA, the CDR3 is TGTGCCAGCAGCTCTCCGGGTGGGCTAGCGGGAGACGATGAGCAGTTCTTC. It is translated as CASSSPGGLAGDDEQFF.

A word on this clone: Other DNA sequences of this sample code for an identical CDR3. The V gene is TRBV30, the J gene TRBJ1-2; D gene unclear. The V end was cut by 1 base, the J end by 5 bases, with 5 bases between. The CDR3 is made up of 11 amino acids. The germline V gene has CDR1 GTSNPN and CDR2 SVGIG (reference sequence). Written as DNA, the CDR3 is TGTGCCTGGAGTGGAGGATATGGCTACACCTTC. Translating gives CAWSGGYGYTF. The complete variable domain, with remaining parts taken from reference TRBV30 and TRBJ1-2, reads SQTIHQWPATLVQPVGSPLSLECTVEGTSNPNLYWYRQAAGRGLQLLFYSVGIGQISSEVPQNLSASRPQDRQFILSSKKLLLSDSGFYLCAWSGGYGYTFGSGTRLTVV.

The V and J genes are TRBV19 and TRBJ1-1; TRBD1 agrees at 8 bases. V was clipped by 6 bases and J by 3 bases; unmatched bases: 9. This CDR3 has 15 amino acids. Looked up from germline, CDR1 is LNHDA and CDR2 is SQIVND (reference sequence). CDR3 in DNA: TGTGCCAGTAGCAGACAGGGGACCGGGGACACTGAAGCTTTCTTT. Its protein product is CASSRQGTGDTEAFF.

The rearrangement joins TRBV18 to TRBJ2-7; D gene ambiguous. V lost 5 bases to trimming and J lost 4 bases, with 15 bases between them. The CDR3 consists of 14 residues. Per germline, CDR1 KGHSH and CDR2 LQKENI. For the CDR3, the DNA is TGTGCCAGCTCATCAGACCGGGCGGCGTACGAGCAGTACTTC. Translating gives CASSSDRAAYEQYF.

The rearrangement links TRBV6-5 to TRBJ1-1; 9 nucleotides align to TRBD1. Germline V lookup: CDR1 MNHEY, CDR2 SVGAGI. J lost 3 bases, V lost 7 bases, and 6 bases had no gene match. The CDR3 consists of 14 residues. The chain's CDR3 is CASTRGQGHTEAFF. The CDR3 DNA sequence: TGTGCCAGCACCCGGGGACAGGGACACACTGAAGCTTTCTTT.

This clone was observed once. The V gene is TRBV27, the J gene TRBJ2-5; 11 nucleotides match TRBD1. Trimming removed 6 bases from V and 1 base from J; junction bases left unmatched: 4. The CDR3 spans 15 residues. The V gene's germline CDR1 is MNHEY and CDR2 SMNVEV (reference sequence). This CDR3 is CASRLGQGAQETQYF. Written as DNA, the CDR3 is TGTGCCAGCAGGCTTGGACAGGGGGCCCAAGAGACCCAGTACTTC.

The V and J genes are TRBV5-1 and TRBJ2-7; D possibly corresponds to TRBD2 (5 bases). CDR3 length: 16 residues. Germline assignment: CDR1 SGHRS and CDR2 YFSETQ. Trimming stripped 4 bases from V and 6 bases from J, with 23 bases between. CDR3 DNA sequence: TGCGCCAGCAGCCTGGTTGGGAGTGTATCCGCCCCCGAGCAGTACTTC. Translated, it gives CASSLVGSVSAPEQYF. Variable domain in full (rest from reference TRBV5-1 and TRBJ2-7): KAGVTQTPRYLIKTRGQQVTLSCSPISGHRSVSWYQQTPGQGLQFLFEYFSETQRNKGNFPGRFSGRQFSNSRSEMNVSTLELGDSALYLCASSLVGSVSAPEQYFGPGTRLTVT.

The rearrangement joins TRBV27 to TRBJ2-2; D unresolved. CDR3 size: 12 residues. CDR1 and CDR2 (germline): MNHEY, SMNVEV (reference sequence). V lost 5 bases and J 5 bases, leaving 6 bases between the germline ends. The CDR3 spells CASSDRTGELFF. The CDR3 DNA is TGTGCCAGCAGTGACCGAACCGGGGAGCTGTTTTTT.

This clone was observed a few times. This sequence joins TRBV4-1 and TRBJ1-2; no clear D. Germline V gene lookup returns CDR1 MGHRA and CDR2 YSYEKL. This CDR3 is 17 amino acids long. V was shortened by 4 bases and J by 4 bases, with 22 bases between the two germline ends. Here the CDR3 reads CASSPTSLIGVAYGYTF. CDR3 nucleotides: TGCGCCAGCAGCCCAACCTCATTGATTGGGGTAGCCTATGGCTACACCTTC.